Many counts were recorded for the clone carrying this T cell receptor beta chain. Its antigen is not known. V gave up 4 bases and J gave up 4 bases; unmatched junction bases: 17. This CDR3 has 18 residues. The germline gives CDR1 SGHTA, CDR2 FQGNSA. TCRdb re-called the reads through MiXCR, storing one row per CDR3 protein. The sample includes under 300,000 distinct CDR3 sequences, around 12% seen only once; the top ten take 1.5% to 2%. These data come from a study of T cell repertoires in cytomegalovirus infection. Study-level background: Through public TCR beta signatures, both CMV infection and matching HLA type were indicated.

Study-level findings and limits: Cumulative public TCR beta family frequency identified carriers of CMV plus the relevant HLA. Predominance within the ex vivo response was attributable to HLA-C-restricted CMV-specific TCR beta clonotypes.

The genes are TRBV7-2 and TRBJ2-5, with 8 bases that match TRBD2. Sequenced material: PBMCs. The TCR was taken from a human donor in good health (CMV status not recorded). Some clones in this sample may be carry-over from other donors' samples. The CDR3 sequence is CASSSSTGGAGGRETQYF. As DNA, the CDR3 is TGTGCCAGCAGCTCCTCGACCGGGGGGGCGGGGGGCCGAGAGACCCAGTACTTC.